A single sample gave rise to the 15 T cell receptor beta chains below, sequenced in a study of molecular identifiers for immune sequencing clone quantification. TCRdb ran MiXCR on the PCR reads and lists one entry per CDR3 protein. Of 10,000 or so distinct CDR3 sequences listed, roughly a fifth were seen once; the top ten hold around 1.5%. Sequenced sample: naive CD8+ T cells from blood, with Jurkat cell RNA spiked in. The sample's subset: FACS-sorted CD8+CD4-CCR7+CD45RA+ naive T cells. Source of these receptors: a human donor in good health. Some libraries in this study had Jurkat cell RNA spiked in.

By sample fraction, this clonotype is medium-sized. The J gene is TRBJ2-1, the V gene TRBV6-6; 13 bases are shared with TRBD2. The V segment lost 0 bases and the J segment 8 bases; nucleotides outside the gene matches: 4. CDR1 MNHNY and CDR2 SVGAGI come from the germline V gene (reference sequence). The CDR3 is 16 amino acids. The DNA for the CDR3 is TGTGCCAGCAGTTACTCGAGACTAGCGGGAGGTGATGAGCAGTTCTTC. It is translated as CASSYSRLAGGDEQFF.

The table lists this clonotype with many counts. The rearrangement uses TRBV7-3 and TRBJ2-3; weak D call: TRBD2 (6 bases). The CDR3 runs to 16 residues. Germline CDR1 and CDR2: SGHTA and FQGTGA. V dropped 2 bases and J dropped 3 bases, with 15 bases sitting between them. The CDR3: CASSLGVLASTDTQYF. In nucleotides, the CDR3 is TGTGCCAGCAGCTTAGGAGTCCTAGCGAGTACAGATACGCAGTATTTT.

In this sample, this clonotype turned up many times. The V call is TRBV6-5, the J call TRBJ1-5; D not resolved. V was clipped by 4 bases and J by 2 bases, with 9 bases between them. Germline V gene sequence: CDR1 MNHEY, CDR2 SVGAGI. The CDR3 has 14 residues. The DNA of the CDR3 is TGTGCCAGCAGTTCGGGATATGGCAATCAGCCCCAGCATTTT. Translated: CASSSGYGNQPQHF.

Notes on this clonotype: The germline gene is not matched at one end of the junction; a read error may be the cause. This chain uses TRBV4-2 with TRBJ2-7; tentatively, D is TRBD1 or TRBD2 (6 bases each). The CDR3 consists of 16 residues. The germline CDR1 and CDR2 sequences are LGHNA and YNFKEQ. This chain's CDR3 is CVSSQGPPGGGDGQYF. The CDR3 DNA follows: TGTGTCAGCAGCCAGGGACCGCCCGGGGGCGGGGACGGGCAGTACTTC.

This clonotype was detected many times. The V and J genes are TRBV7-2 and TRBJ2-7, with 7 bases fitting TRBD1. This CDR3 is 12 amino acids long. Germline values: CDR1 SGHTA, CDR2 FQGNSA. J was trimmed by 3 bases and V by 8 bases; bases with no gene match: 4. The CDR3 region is CASLGDSYEQYF. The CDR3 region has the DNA TGTGCCAGCCTCGGGGACAGCTACGAGCAGTACTTC.

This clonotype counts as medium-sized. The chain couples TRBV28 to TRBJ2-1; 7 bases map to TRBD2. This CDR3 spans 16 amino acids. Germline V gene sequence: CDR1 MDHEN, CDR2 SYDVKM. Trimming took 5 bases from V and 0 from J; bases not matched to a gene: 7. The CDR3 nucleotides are TGTGCCAGCAGTCCCTTAGGCGGGAGCTCCTACAATGAGCAGTTCTTC. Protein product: CASSPLGGSSYNEQFF. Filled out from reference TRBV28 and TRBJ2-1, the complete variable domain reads DVKVTQSSRYLVKRTGEKVFLECVQDMDHENMFWYRQDPGLGLRLIYFSYDVKMKEKGDIPEGYSVSREKKERFSLILESASTNQTSMYLCASSPLGGSSYNEQFFGPGTRLTVL.

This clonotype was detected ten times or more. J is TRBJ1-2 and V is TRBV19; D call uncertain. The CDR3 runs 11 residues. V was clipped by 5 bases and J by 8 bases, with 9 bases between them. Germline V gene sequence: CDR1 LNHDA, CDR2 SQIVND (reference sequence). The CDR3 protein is CASSAGWGYTF. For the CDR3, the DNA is TGTGCCAGTAGTGCCGGATGGGGCTACACCTTC. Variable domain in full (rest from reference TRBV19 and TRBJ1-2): DGGITQSPKYLFRKEGQNVTLSCEQNLNHDAMYWYRQDPGQGLRLIYYSQIVNDFQKGDIAEGYSVSREKKESFPLTVTSAQKNPTAFYLCASSAGWGYTFGSGTRLTVV.

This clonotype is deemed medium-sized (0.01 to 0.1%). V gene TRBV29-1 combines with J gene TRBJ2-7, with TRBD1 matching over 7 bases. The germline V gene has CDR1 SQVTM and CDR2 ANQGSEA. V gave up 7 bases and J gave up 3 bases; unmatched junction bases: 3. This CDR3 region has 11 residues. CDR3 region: CSATGVYEQYF. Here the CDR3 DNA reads TGCAGCGCAACAGGGGTCTACGAGCAGTACTTC.

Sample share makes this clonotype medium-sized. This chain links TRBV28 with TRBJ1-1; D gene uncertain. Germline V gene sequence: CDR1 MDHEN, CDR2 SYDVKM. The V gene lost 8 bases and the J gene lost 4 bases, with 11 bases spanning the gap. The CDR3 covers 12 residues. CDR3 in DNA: TGTGCCAGCGGTTGGACGGGCACTGAAGCTTTCTTT. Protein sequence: CASGWTGTEAFF.

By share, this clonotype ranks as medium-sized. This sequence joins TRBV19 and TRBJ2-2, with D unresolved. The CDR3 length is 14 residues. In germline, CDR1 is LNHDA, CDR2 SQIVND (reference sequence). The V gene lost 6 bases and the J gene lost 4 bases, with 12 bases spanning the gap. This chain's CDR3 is CASRALVGTGELFF. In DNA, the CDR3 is TGTGCCAGTAGAGCGCTAGTAGGCACCGGGGAGCTGTTTTTT.

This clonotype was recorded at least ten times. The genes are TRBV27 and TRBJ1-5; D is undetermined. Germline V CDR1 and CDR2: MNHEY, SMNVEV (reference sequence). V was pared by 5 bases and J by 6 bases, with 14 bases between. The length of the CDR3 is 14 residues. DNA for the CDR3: TGTGCCAGCAGTAGAAAAGGGCATGGTCAGCCCCAGCATTTT. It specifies CASSRKGHGQPQHF.

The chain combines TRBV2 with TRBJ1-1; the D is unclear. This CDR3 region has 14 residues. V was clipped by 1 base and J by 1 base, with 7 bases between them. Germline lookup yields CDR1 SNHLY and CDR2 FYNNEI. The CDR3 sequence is CASSEGLGNTEAFF. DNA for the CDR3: TGTGCCAGCAGTGAAGGTCTGGGGAACACTGAAGCTTTCTTT.

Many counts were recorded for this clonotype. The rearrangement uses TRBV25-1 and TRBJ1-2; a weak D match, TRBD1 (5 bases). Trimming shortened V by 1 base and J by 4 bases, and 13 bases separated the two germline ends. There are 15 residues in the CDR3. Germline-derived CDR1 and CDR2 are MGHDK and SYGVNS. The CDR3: CASSEFFTGSYGYTF. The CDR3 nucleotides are TGTGCCAGCAGTGAATTTTTTACAGGTTCCTATGGCTACACCTTC.

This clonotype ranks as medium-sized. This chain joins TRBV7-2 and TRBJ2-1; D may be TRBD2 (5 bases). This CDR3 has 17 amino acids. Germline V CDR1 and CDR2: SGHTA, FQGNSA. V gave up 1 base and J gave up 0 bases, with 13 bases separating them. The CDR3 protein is CASSLGGPLSSYNEQFF. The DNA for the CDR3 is TGTGCCAGCAGCTTAGGAGGGCCCTTAAGCTCCTACAATGAGCAGTTCTTC.

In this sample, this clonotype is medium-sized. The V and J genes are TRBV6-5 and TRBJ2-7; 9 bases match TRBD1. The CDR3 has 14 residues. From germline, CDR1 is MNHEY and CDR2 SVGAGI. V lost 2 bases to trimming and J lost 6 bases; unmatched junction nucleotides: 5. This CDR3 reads CASSYRDRESEQYF. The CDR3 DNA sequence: TGTGCCAGCAGTTACCGGGACAGGGAGTCCGAGCAGTACTTC.